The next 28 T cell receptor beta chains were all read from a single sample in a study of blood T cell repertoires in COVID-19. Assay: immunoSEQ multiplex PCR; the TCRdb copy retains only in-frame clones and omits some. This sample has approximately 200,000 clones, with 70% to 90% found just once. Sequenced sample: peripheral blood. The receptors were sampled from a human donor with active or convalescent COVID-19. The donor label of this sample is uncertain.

The CDR3 loop reads CASSYGLAGDIYEQYF. The CDR3, as DNA: TGTGCCAGCAGTTACGGCCTAGCGGGAGATATCTACGAGCAGTACTTC. This chain uses TRBV6-5 with TRBJ2-7; 10 bases are a match to TRBD2. The germline gives CDR1 MNHEY, CDR2 SVGAGI. This CDR3 region has 16 residues. With 2 bases clipped from V and 3 bases from J, the junction kept 7 bases outside the gene matches.

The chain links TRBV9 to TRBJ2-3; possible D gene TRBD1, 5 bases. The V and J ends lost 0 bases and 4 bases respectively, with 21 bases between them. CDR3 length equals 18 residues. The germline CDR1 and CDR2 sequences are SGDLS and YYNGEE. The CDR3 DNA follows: TGTGCCAGCAGCGTAGATTTAGGGGCTACGTCTTGGGCAGATACGCAGTATTTT. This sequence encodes CASSVDLGATSWADTQYF.

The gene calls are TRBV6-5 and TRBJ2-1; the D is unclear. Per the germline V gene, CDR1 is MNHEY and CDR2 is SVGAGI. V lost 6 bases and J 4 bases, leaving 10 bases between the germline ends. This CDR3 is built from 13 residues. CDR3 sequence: CASSPLDYNEQFF. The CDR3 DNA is TGTGCCAGCAGCCCGCTAGATTACAATGAGCAGTTCTTC.

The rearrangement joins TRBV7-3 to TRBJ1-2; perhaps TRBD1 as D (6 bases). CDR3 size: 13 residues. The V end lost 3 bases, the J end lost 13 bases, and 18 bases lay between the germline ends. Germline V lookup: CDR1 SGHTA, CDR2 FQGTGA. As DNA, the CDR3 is TGTGCCAGCAGCTTGGGCCCAGGGGATGGAATCACCTTC. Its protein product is CASSLGPGDGITF.

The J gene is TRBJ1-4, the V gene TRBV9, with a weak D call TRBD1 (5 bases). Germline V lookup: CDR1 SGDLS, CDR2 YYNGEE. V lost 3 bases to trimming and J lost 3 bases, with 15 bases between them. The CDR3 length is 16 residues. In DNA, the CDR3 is TGTGCCAGCAGCGGGGGTCAGGGTTCCCCTAATGAAAAACTGTTTTTT. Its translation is CASSGGQGSPNEKLFF.

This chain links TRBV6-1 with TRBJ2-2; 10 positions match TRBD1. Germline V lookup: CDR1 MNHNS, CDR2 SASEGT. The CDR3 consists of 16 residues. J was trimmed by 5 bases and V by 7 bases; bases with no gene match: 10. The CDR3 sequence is CASTDRGLIITGELFF. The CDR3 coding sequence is TGTGCCAGCACTGACAGGGGGCTGATAATAACCGGGGAGCTGTTTTTT.

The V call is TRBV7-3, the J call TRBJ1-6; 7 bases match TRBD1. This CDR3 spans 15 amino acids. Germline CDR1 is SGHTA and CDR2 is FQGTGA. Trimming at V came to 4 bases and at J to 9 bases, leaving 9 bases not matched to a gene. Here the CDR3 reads CASSSEATGASPLHF. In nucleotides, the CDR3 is TGTGCCAGCAGCTCAGAAGCTACAGGGGCTTCACCCCTCCACTTT.

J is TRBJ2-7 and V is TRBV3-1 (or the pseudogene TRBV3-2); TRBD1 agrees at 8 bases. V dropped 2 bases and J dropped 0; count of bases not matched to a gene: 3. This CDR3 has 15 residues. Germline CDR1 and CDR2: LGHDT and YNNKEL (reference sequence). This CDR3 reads CASSQPGQGSYEQYF. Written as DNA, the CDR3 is TGTGCCAGCAGCCAACCTGGACAGGGCTCCTACGAGCAGTACTTC.

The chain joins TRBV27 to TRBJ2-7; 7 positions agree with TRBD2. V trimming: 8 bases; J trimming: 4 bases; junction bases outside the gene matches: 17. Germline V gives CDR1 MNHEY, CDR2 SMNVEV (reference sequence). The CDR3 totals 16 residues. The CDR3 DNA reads TGTGCCAGCCGATCTTCGAGGTGGGAGGGCCGGTACGAGCAGTACTTC. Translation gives CASRSSRWEGRYEQYF.

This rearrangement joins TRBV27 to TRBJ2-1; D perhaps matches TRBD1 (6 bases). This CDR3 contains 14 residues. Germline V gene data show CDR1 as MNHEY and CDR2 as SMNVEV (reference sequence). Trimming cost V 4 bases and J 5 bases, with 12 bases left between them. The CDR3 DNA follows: TGTGCCAGCAGTTCAGACAGGAGCAACAATGAGCAGTTCTTC. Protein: CASSSDRSNNEQFF.

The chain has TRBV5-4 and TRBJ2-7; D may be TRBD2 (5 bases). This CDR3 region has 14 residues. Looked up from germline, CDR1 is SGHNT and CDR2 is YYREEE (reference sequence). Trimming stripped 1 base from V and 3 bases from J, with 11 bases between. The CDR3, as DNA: TGTGCCAGCAGCTTGTTCGGGAACAACTACGAGCAGTACTTC. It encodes CASSLFGNNYEQYF.

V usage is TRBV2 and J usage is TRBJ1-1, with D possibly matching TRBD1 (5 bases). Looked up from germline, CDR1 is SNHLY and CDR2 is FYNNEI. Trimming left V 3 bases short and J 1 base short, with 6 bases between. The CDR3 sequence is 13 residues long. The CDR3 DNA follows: TGTGCCAGCAGTGACAGGGAGAACACTGAAGCTTTCTTT. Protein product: CASSDRENTEAFF.

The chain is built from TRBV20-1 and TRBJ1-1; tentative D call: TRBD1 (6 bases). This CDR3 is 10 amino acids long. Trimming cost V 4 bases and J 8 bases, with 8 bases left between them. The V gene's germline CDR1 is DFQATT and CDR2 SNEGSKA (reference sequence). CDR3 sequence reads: CSAIGTEAFF. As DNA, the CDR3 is TGCAGTGCTATCGGGACAGAAGCTTTCTTT.

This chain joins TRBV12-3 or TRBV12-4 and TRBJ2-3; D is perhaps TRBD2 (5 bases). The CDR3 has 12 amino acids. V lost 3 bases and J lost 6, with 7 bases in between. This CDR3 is CASSFGGDTQYF. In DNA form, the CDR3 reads TGTGCCAGCAGTTTTGGCGGGGATACGCAGTATTTT.

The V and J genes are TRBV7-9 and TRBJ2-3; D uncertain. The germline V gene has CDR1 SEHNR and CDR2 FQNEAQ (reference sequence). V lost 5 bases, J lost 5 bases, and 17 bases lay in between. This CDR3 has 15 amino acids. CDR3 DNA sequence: TGTGCCAGCAGCCCCCGGGTCCTGGAAGGAGATACGCAGTATTTT. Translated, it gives CASSPRVLEGDTQYF.

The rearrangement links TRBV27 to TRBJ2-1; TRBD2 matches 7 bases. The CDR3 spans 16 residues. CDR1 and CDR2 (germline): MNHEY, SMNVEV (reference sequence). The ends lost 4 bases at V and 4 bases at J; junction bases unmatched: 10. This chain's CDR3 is CASSSIAGRSYNEQFF. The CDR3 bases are TGTGCCAGCAGTTCCATAGCCGGGAGGTCGTACAATGAGCAGTTCTTC.

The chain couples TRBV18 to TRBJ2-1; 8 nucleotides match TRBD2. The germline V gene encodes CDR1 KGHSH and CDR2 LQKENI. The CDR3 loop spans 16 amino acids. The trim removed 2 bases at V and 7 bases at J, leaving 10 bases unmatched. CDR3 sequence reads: CASSPLAGLAGNEQFF. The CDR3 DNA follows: TGTGCCAGCTCACCATTAGCGGGATTGGCGGGGAATGAGCAGTTCTTC.

The CDR3 bases are TGCGCCAGCAGCCAAGAGTACCTAGCGGGGGGCCGGGCCCAAGAGACCCAGTACTTC. Translation: CASSQEYLAGGRAQETQYF. The rearrangement links TRBV4-3 to TRBJ2-5, with 11 bases matching TRBD2. With V trimmed by 0 bases and J by 1 base, 10 bases remained unmatched. Per germline, CDR1 LGHNA and CDR2 YSLEER. The CDR3 extends over 19 amino acids.

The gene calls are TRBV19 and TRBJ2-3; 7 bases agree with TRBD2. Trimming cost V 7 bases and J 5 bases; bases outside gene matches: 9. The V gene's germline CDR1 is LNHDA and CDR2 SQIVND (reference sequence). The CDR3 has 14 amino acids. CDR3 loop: CASKKSGEGDTQYF. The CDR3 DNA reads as TGTGCCAGTAAGAAGAGCGGGGAGGGAGATACGCAGTATTTT.

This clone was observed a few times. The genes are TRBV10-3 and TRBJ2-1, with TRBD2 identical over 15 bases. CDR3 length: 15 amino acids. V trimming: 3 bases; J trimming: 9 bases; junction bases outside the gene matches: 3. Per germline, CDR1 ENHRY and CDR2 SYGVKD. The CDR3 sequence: CAISDGTSGGIEQFF. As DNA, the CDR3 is TGTGCCATCAGTGACGGGACTAGCGGGGGGATTGAGCAGTTCTTC.

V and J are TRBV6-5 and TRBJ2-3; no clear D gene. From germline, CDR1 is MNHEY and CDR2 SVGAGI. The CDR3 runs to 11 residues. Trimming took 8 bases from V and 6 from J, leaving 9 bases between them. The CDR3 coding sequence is TGTGCCAGCCACGCCGGGGATACGCAGTATTTT. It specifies CASHAGDTQYF.

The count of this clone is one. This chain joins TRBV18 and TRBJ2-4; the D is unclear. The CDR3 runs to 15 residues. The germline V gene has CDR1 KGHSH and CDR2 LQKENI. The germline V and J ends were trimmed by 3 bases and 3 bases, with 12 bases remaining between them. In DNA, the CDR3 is TGTGCCAGCTCACCGAGCGTAGGTGTCAAAAACATTCAGTACTTC. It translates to CASSPSVGVKNIQYF.

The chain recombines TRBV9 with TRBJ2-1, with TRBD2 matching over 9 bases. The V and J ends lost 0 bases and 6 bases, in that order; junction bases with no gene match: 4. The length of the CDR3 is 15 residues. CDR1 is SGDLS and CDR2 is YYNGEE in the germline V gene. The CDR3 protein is CASSVGGRAFNEQFF. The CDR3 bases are TGTGCCAGCAGCGTAGGCGGGAGGGCCTTCAATGAGCAGTTCTTC.

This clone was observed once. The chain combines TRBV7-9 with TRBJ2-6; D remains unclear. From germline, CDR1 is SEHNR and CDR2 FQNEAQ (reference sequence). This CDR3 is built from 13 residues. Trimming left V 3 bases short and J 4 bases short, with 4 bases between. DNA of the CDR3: TGTGCCAGCAGCTTGACAGGGGCCAACGTCCTGACTTTC. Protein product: CASSLTGANVLTF.

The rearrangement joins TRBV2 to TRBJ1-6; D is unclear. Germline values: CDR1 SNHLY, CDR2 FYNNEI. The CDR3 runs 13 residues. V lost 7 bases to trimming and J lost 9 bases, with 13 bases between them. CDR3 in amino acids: CASNMKEGSPLHF. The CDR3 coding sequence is TGTGCCAGCAATATGAAAGAGGGTTCACCCCTCCACTTT. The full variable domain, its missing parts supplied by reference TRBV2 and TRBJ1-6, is EPEVTQTPSHQVTQMGQEVILRCVPISNHLYFYWYRQILGQKVEFLVSFYNNEISEKSEIFDDQFSVERPDGSNFTLKIRSTKLEDSAMYFCASNMKEGSPLHFGNGTRLTVT.

The CDR3 here is CASSYALEKLFF. The CDR3 coding sequence is TGTGCCAGCAGTTACGCACTTGAAAAACTGTTTTTT. The gene calls are TRBV6-2 or TRBV6-3 and TRBJ1-4; D uncertain. Between the trimmed V and J ends, which lost 2 bases and 7 bases, there was a span of 5 bases. The CDR3 is made up of 12 amino acids. In germline, CDR1 is MNHEY, CDR2 SVGEGT.

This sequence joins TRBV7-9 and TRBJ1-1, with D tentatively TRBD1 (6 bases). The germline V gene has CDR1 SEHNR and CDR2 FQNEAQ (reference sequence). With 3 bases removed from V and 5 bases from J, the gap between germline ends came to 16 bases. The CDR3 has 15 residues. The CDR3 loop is CASSFNRARGTEAFF. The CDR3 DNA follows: TGTGCCAGCAGCTTTAACAGGGCCCGGGGAACTGAAGCTTTCTTT.

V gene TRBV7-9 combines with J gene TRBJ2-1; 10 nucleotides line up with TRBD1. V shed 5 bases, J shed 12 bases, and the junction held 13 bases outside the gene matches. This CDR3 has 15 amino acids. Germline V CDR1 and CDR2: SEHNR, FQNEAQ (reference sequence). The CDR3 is CASSPGGQGLAAQFF. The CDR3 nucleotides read TGTGCCAGCAGCCCCGGGGGACAGGGGCTAGCAGCGCAGTTCTTC. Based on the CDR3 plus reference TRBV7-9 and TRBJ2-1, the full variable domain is DTGVSQNPRHKITKRGQNVTFRCDPISEHNRLYWYRQTLGQGPEFLTYFQNEAQLEKSRLLSDRFSAERPKGSFSTLEIQRTEQGDSAMYLCASSPGGQGLAAQFFGPGTRLTVL.